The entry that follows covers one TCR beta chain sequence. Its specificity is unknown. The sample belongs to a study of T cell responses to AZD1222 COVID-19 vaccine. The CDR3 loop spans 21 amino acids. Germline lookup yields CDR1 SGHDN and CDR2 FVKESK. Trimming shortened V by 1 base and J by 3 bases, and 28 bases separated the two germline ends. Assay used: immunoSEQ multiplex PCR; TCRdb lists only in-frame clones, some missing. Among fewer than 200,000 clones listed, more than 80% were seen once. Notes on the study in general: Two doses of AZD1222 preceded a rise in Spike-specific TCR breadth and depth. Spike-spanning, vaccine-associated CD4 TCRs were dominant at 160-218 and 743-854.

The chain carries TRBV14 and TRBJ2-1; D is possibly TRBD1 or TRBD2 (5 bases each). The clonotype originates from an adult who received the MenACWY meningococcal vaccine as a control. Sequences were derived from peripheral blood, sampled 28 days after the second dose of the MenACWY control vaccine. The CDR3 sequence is CASSQVAGTARRVPYYNEQFF. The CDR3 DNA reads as TGTGCCAGCAGCCAAGTAGCAGGGACCGCCCGTAGGGTGCCCTACTACAATGAGCAGTTCTTC.